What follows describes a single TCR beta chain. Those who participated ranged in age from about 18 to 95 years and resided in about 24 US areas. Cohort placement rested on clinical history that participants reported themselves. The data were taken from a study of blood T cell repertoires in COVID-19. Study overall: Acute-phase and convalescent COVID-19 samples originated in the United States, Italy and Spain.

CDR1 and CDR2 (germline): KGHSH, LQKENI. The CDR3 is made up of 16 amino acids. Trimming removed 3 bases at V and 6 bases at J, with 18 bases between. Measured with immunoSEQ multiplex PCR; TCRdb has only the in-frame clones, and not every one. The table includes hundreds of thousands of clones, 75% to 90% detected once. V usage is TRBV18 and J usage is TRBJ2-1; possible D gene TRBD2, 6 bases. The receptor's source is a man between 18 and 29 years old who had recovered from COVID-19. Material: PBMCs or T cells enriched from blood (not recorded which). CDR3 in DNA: TGTGCCAGCTCACCGATGGACTGGAGGGTGGCCAATGAGCAGTTCTTC. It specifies CASSPMDWRVANEQFF.